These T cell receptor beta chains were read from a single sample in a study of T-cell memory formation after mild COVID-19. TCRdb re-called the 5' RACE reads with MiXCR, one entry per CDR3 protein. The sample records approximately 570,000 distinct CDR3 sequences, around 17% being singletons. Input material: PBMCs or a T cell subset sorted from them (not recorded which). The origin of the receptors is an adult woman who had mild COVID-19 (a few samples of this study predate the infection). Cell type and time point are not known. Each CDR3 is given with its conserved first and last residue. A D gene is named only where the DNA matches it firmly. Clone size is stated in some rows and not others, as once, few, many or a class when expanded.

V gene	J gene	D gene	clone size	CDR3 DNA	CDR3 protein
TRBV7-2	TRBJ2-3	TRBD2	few	TGTGCCAGCAGCCCAGGCAGCGGGGGCAGCACAGATACGCAGTATTTT	CASSPGSGGSTDTQYF
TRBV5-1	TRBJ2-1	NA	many	TGCGCCAGCAGCTCCCCCTTTTCTGAGCAGTTCTTC	CASSSPFSEQFF
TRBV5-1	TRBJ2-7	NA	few	TGCGCCAGCAGCTTGGCCCGGGAGTACGAGCAGTACTTC	CASSLAREYEQYF
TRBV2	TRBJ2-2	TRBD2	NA	TGTGCCAGCAGTGGAACTAGCGGGGCGAACACCGGGGAGCTGTTTTTT	CASSGTSGANTGELFF
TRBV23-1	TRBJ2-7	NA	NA	TGCGCCAGCAGTCAGTGTGGGAGCTTGAGCTACGAGCAGTACTTC	CASSQCGSLSYEQYF
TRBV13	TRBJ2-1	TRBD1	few	TGTGCCAGCAGCCAAATACAGGGGGCCTTTGAGTTCTTC	CASSQIQGAFEFF
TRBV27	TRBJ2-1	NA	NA	TGTGCCAGCAGCTTCAGGATAGGTACCTACAATGAGCAGTTCTTC	CASSFRIGTYNEQFF
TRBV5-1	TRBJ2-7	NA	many	TGCGCCAGTCCTCTGTTCCCCAGACCCTACGAGCAGTACTTC	CASPLFPRPYEQYF
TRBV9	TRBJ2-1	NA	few	TGTGCCAGCAGTCCGGACTCCCCCCGAGGGAGGATAAGCTCCTACAATGAGCAGTTCTTC	CASSPDSPRGRISSYNEQFF
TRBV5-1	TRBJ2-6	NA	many	TGCGCCAGCAGCTTGTCACCGGGGACTGGGGCCAACGTCCTGACTTTC	CASSLSPGTGANVLTF
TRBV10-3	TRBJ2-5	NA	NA	TGTGCCATCAGCCAGGGTCGGCAAGAGACCCAGTACTTC	CAISQGRQETQYF
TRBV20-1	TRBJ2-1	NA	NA	TGCAGTGCTAGAGGGGGCAGGCCCTCTTTTTACAATGAGCAGTTCTTC	CSARGGRPSFYNEQFF
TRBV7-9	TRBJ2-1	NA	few	TGTGCCAGCAGCTTAGTCGGCGGGACCATTTACAATGAGCAGTTCTTC	CASSLVGGTIYNEQFF
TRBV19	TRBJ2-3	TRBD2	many	TGTGCCAGTAGTACCAGCGGGGCGAGCACAGATACGCAGTATTTT	CASSTSGASTDTQYF
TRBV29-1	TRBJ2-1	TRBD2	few	TGCAGCGCCCACGGGGGGGAGGTCAATGAGCAGTTCTTC	CSAHGGEVNEQFF
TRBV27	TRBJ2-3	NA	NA	TGTGCCAGCAGGCTGACACCGGGACTCCCCGATACGCAGTATTTT	CASRLTPGLPDTQYF
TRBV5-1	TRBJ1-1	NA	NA	TGCGCCAGCAGCGGGGGGGCCGGGTCGAACACTGAAGCTTTCTTT	CASSGGAGSNTEAFF